A selection of T cell receptor beta chains follows, all from one sample in a study of blood T cells in healthy people across ages. TCRdb itself ran the 5' RACE reads through MiXCR, one entry per CDR3 protein. There are 1,800,000 or so distinct CDR3 sequences in the sample; roughly two fifths occur only once, and more than 20% lies in the top ten. Sequenced material: blood. The receptors were gathered from a human donor in good health. CDR3s include the opening cysteine and the closing phenylalanine or tryptophan. A D gene is named only where the DNA matches it firmly. A row's size may be missing; if present it is once, few, many or a size class.

>NA|14|TRBJ1-5|TRBV20-1|NA
CSATGDGSNQPQHF
TGCAGTGCTACAGGGGACGGGAGCAATCAGCCCCAGCATTTT
>TRBD1|13|TRBJ1-1|TRBV11-2|NA
CASRKTGTDQAFF
TGTGCCAGCAGAAAAACCGGGACAGATCAAGCTTTCTTT
>NA|16|TRBJ1-2|TRBV7-9|NA
CASSSGGLPGGYGYTF
TGTGCCAGCAGCAGCGGGGGCCTCCCTGGGGGCTATGGCTACACCTTC
>NA|13|TRBJ1-1|TRBV20-1|NA
CSAKVRMNTEAFF
TGCAGTGCTAAGGTCCGCATGAACACTGAAGCTTTCTTT
>TRBD2|12|TRBJ2-7|TRBV7-2|few
CASSGTSAEQYF
TGTGCCAGCAGCGGGACTAGCGCCGAGCAGTACTTC
>NA|17|TRBJ2-6|TRBV4-2|NA
CASSHSRGGSGADVLTF
TGTGCCAGCAGCCACTCGCGTGGGGGCTCTGGGGCCGACGTCCTGACTTTC
>NA|14|TRBJ1-5|TRBV20-1|NA
CSASRGGLNQPQHF
TGCAGTGCTAGCAGGGGTGGATTAAATCAGCCCCAGCATTTT
>NA|14|TRBJ1-2|TRBV9|few
CASSVAEYHYGYTF
TGTGCCAGCAGCGTAGCCGAGTATCACTATGGCTACACCTTC
>NA|14|TRBJ2-3|TRBV6-1|NA
CASSEAGVTDTQYF
TGTGCCAGCAGTGAAGCAGGGGTCACAGATACGCAGTATTTT
>NA|12|TRBJ2-1|TRBV6-2/TRBV6-3|few
CASALSYNEQFF
TGTGCCAGCGCCTTGAGCTACAATGAGCAGTTCTTC
>NA|14|TRBJ1-1|TRBV4-2|NA
CASSVEGGGTEAFF
TGTGCCAGCAGCGTCGAAGGAGGGGGCACTGAAGCTTTCTTT
>NA|14|TRBJ1-2|TRBV6-6|NA
CASSLLRGGYGYTF
TGTGCCAGCAGTCTATTAAGAGGGGGCTATGGCTACACCTTC
>NA|16|TRBJ2-3|TRBV4-2|NA
CASSQEGGGLADTQYF
TGTGCCAGCAGCCAAGAGGGCGGCGGGTTGGCAGATACGCAGTATTTT
>NA|14|TRBJ1-2|TRBV14|many
CASSQAGGNYGYTF
TGTGCCAGCAGCCAGGCCGGCGGGAACTATGGCTACACCTTC
>TRBD2|15|TRBJ2-4|TRBV20-1|NA
CSARVRGGALDIQYF
TGCAGTGCTAGAGTTCGGGGGGGGGCCTTGGACATTCAGTACTTC
>NA|14|TRBJ1-2|TRBV21-1|NA
CASSRGRGLLGYTF
TGTGCCAGCAGCCGTGGGAGGGGGCTGCTTGGCTACACCTTC
>TRBD1|15|TRBJ1-2|TRBV7-2|NA
CASSSRTGRGQGYTF
TGTGCCAGCAGCTCAAGAACAGGCCGGGGACAGGGCTACACCTTC
>TRBD2|15|TRBJ2-7|TRBV9|few
CASSVLAGSSYEQYF
TGTGCCAGCAGCGTATTAGCGGGAAGCTCCTACGAGCAGTACTTC
>NA|12|TRBJ1-1|TRBV12-3/TRBV12-4|few
CATGTVNTEAFF
TGTGCCACCGGGACGGTGAACACTGAAGCTTTCTTT
>TRBD2|15|TRBJ2-1|TRBV15|few
CATSRLAGENNEQFF
TGTGCCACCAGCAGACTAGCGGGGGAGAACAATGAGCAGTTCTTC
>NA|13|TRBJ2-5|TRBV20-1|NA
CSAHERLTGTQYF
TGCAGTGCTCATGAAAGGCTTACAGGGACCCAGTACTTC
>TRBD1|16|TRBJ2-7|TRBV6-2/TRBV6-3|NA
CASIDSRTGPSCEQYF
TGTGCCAGCATCGACTCCAGGACAGGTCCCTCCTGCGAGCAGTACTTC
>NA|17|TRBJ1-2|TRBV13|NA
CASSLGTWDRTSYGYTF
TGTGCCAGCAGCTTAGGAACATGGGACCGCACCTCCTATGGCTACACCTTC
>NA|12|TRBJ2-7|TRBV29-1|NA
CSARKGGYEQYF
TGCAGCGCAAGAAAGGGGGGCTACGAGCAGTACTTC
>NA|14|TRBJ2-1|TRBV4-3|NA
CASRLDDPYNEQFF
TGCGCCAGCAGATTGGACGACCCCTACAATGAGCAGTTCTTC
>NA|14|TRBJ2-3|TRBV7-8|NA
CASSPIRLRDTQYF
TGTGCCAGCAGCCCCATACGACTGCGAGATACGCAGTATTTT
>TRBD1|10|TRBJ1-2|TRBV29-1|few
CSGQGDGYTF
TGCAGCGGACAGGGGGATGGCTACACCTTC
>NA|14|TRBJ2-5|TRBV29-1|NA
CSVDPPGQQETQYF
TGCAGCGTTGATCCCCCCGGACAGCAAGAGACCCAGTACTTC
>NA|18|TRBJ1-6|TRBV27|few
CASSPPGASSSYNSPLHF
TGTGCCAGCAGCCCCCCAGGGGCCTCCAGCTCCTATAATTCACCCCTCCACTTT
>NA|13|TRBJ1-4|TRBV20-1|NA
CSASQQFNEKLFF
TGCAGTGCTAGTCAGCAATTTAATGAAAAACTGTTTTTT
>NA|15|TRBJ2-3|TRBV28|once
CASSSPGRPQDTQYF
TGTGCCAGCAGCTCACCCGGGCGGCCGCAAGATACGCAGTATTTT
>NA|16|TRBJ2-7|TRBV6-5|NA
CASSPRGGPQTYEQYF
TGTGCCAGCAGCCCCCGAGGGGGACCCCAGACCTACGAGCAGTACTTC